The clone carrying this T cell receptor (beta chain) was seen only once. The data stem from a study of blood T cell repertoires in COVID-19. Study overall: T cells, B-cell-depleted T cells, or PBMCs provided the cDNA or gDNA that served as material.

The CDR3 is 14 residues long. CDR1 is MDHEN and CDR2 is SYDVKM in the germline V gene. V gave up 8 bases and J gave up 0 bases; unmatched junction bases: 6. Recruits, aged about 18 to 89 years, lived in under 25 US areas. Cohort allocation depended upon clinical history that participants reported. Authors' methods: Amplified reference gene primers provided the basis for estimating nucleated cell counts. Sequencing was performed with immunoSEQ multiplex PCR; in TCRdb, only in-frame clones are kept and a portion is missing. The V and J calls and the clone size are those of that table, but D and trimming were determined from the DNA. The sample includes 180,000 or so clones, about 82% of them seen just once.

The source of this sequence is a woman in her 30s who had recovered from COVID-19. The chain joins TRBV28 to TRBJ2-7, with 8 bases fitting TRBD1. Material for sequencing was PBMCs or T cells enriched from blood (not recorded which). DNA of the CDR3: TGTGCCAGCCAGACAGGGGCTAGCTCCTACGAGCAGTACTTC. Amino acid sequence: CASQTGASSYEQYF.